This T cell receptor beta chain was found in a study of blood T cell repertoires in COVID-19. From germline, CDR1 is SNHLY and CDR2 FYNNEI. The V segment lost 7 bases and the J segment 3 bases; nucleotides outside the gene matches: 5. CDR3 length equals 14 residues. Participant-reported clinical history was the basis for cohort assignment. Symptom resolution, clearance, or two negative PCRs marked the recovered donors of Cohort 3. Sequenced by immunoSEQ multiplex PCR; TCRdb stores in-frame clones only, minus some. The sample has about 140,000 clones, 60% to 80% seen once. The sample was PBMCs or T cells enriched from blood (not recorded which). V usage is TRBV2 and J usage is TRBJ1-1, with 10 bases identical to TRBD1. This clonotype originated in a woman between 45 and 60 years old who had recovered from COVID-19. CDR3 sequence (DNA): TGTGCCAGCACCGACAGGGGGCGGTACACTGAAGCTTTCTTT. Protein product: CASTDRGRYTEAFF.